These T cell receptor beta chains were read from a single sample in a study of T-cell reconstitution after alpha-beta-depleted transplantation in children. TCRdb independently ran MiXCR on the PCR reads; one entry per CDR3 protein. The sample contains some 600,000 distinct CDR3 sequences, about an eighth of which appear only once. The specimen comprised PBMCs, mostly from graft donor cells, sampled 360 days after TCRalphabeta/CD19-depleted stem cell transplant. The receptors were gathered from a male patient aged 10 to 17 who had a stem cell transplant for acute myeloid leukemia, so the T cells may come from the graft donor. The CDR3 runs from the conserved cysteine through the conserved F or W. A D gene is named only where the DNA matches it firmly. Expanded clones are given a class, and other clones once, few, many or no size at all.

TRBD2,-,TRBV20-1,TRBJ2-1,TGCAGTGCTGGGGGCCTAGCGGGAGTGCCTTTCAATGAGCAGTTCTTC,CSAGGLAGVPFNEQFF
TRBD2,few,TRBV4-2,TRBJ2-3,TGTGCCAGCAGCCAAGATAATAGAGTAGCGGGAGAGCCAGATACGCAGTATTTT,CASSQDNRVAGEPDTQYF
-,many,TRBV29-1,TRBJ2-2,TGCAGCGCCGCTCGGGCTGGCATCCTGAGGGCCGGGGAGCTGTTTTTT,CSAARAGILRAGELFF
-,few,TRBV29-1,TRBJ2-7,TGCAGCGTGGCACAGGGAATCTACGAGCAGTACTTC,CSVAQGIYEQYF
-,-,TRBV20-1,TRBJ2-1,TGCAGTGCTAGAGCGGTTGTGGGAGACAATGAGCAGTTCTTC,CSARAVVGDNEQFF
-,-,TRBV2,TRBJ2-5,TGTGCCTCCCGGGACATTGAGTACCAAGAGACCCAGTACTTC,CASRDIEYQETQYF
-,-,TRBV7-3,TRBJ1-1,TGTGCCAGCAGCCACAGCGTCCGCACTGAAGCTTTCTTT,CASSHSVRTEAFF
TRBD1,few,TRBV24-1,TRBJ1-4,TGTGCCACCAGTGATTTTACCGGGACAGGGATCAGACGGTATGAAAAACTGTTTTTT,CATSDFTGTGIRRYEKLFF
TRBD2,many,TRBV29-1,TRBJ2-1,TGCAGCGCTCCTATCCTAGCGGGAGGGTCAAATGAGCAGTTCTTC,CSAPILAGGSNEQFF
TRBD2,-,TRBV20-1,TRBJ2-4,TGCAGTGTTTACGGGACTACCGATTTAATAGCCAAAAACATTCAGTACTTC,CSVYGTTDLIAKNIQYF
-,-,TRBV13,TRBJ2-7,TGTGCCAGCAGCTTAGTCCCAAACCGAGCCTACGAGCAGTACTTC,CASSLVPNRAYEQYF
TRBD1,few,TRBV12-3/TRBV12-4,TRBJ2-1,TGTGCCAGCAGCTCGGGACAGGGGTTGCATGAGCAGTTCTTC,CASSSGQGLHEQFF
TRBD2,many,TRBV28,TRBJ2-3,TGTGCCTGTTGCGAGACTAGCGGGATGAGCACAGATACGCAGTATTTT,CACCETSGMSTDTQYF